This T cell receptor (beta chain) is drawn from a study of T cell responses to AZD1222 COVID-19 vaccine. Study findings and constraints: Just a handful of people given AZD1222 tested seropositive at baseline. Most donors were white British, females outnumbered males, and clonal diversity was possibly underestimated. Per reports, nearly half of all spike-specific TCRs target regions that are unmutated in variants.

The CDR3 extends over 14 amino acids. Analysis merged second doses at about 4 or about 12 weeks. This clone has a single count. Its antigen remains unidentified. TCRdb's copy holds only in-frame clones and misses some; the assay was immunoSEQ multiplex PCR. The repertoire includes roughly 100,000 clones, 90% of them detected once, and under 8.5% sits in the top ten. Here the sequenced sample was peripheral blood, taken 28 days after the second AZD1222 dose. The J gene is TRBJ2-5, the V gene TRBV21-1; no DNA check was done on the table's D call, TRBD1. TRBV21-1 is a pseudogene locus. The sequence was obtained from an adult who received the AZD1222 COVID-19 vaccine. In DNA form, the CDR3 reads TGTGCCAGCAGCAAATCTCGGGACAGCGAGACCCAGTACTTC. Translated: CASSKSRDSETQYF.